Relative to its sample, the clone carrying this T cell receptor (delta chain) is medium-sized. Unmatched junction bases numbered 6, after V lost 1 base and J lost 2 bases. In germline, CDR1 is GEAIGNYY, CDR2 EKD. The CDR3 extends over 17 amino acids. These data originate in a study of gamma-delta chains in newborns, infants, children. Study-level background: Innate gammadelta T cells reportedly expand polyclonally right after birth, driven by microbial exposure, per the title.

TCRdb processed the reads again with the CATT caller. The data hold about 6,900 delta-chain clones, with less than 2.5% observed a single time. The chain employs TRDV2 and TRDJ1; 13 nucleotides match TRDD3. The receptor was derived from a child who was a newborn, infant or young child, either healthy, febrile or measles-vaccinated (not recorded which). The material sequenced was blood. CDR3 coding DNA: TGTGCCTGTGACACACACTGGGGGATACGGGAGACCGATAAACTCATCTTT. Translating it yields CACDTHWGIRETDKLIF.